The T cell receptor beta chain described here comes from a study of blood T cell repertoires in COVID-19. This CDR3 region has 13 residues. CDR1 is SQVTM, CDR2 ANQGSEA, per germline. V gave up 0 bases and J gave up 0 bases, with 5 bases separating them. The repertoire was sequenced with immunoSEQ multiplex PCR; TCRdb's copy has only in-frame clones and lacks some. The table shows more than 65,000 clones, with roughly 73% occurring only once. This chain joins TRBV29-1 and TRBJ1-1; D call uncertain. This TCR was recovered from a woman aged 55-70 years with acute or convalescent COVID-19. Source material: peripheral blood. This CDR3 is CSVEEGLNTEAFF. Here the CDR3 DNA reads TGCAGCGTTGAAGAGGGCCTGAACACTGAAGCTTTCTTT.